The present T cell receptor beta chain was sequenced within a study of T cell clones after liver transplantation. Turning to the study itself: A pre-transplant mixed lymphocyte reaction with TCRbeta sequencing defined graft-donor-reactive clones followed in post-transplant blood. Notes on the study in general: Small, mixed patient groups and varying post-transplant times limit these conclusions. A significant post-transplant drop in circulating graft-donor-reactive CD4 TCRbeta sequences occurred in most of the 8 subjects.

This CDR3 is 18 amino acids long. From germline, CDR1 is MDHEN and CDR2 SYDVKM. The V gene end was trimmed by 4 bases and the J gene end by 11 bases; junction bases not matched to a gene: 18. Repertoires were generated with immunoSEQ multiplex PCR, while TCRdb's copy carries only in-frame clones and drops some. The sample holds about 51,000 clones, 85% to 90% seen once. The count of this clone is one. What it recognizes is unknown. V is TRBV28 and J is TRBJ2-1; 12 positions agree with TRBD2. The sequenced sample was CD8+ T cells from blood, obtained 12 months after liver transplant. This TCR was recovered from a human patient who received a liver transplant. The graft donor may have contributed some T cells. CDR3 loop: CASSSIWGEASGRAQQFF. DNA of the CDR3: TGTGCCAGCAGTTCTATATGGGGAGAGGCTAGCGGGAGGGCACAGCAGTTCTTC.